This paragraph reports one TCR beta chain. Its antigen remains unknown. Sequenced patients had Stevens-Johnson syndrome or toxic epidermal necrolysis caused by carbamazepine. This sample was included in a study of T cells in severe cutaneous drug reactions. TCR subtype-specific primers in iRepertoire multiplex PCR prepared libraries for bulk and single-cell sequencing. From the multiplex PCR reads, TCRdb lists one entry per CDR3 protein and no DNA. The sample totals a few thousand distinct CDR3 sequences; its top ten clones hold approximately 53%. Looked up from germline, CDR1 is MNHNS and CDR2 is SASEGT. The CDR3 covers 16 residues. Regarding the study as a whole: All seven CBZ-SJS/TEN blister samples shared a public TCRbeta CDR3 at mean approximately 13%. TRBV12-4 use rose strongly in carbamazepine-induced Stevens-Johnson syndrome or toxic epidermal necrolysis, averaging roughly 32% in blister cells and about 5% in PBMC.

The chain carries TRBV6-1 and TRBJ2-6; the D call of TRBD1 rests on TCRdb alone, since no DNA is present to check it. The sample comprised cells from a skin blister. The sequence derives from a human donor with toxic epidermal necrolysis, a severe cutaneous drug reaction. The CDR3 loop is CASDRTGGSGANVLTF.